The 32 T cell receptor beta chains reported below all come from one sample, sequenced in a study of CD8 T cells in ankylosing spondylitis. Using its own MiXCR run on the 5' RACE reads, TCRdb lists one record per CDR3 protein. The profile shows about 190,000 distinct CDR3 sequences, 10% to 15% of them singletons. Sample: blood, either unsorted or a sorted T cell fraction (not recorded which). These receptors were taken from a female donor with ankylosing spondylitis or in good health (not recorded which).

A few counts support this clonotype. The rearrangement joins TRBV7-2 to TRBJ2-1; 7 bases align to TRBD2. Germline CDR1 is SGHTA and CDR2 is FQGNSA. The CDR3 is 13 amino acids. The V gene end was trimmed by 2 bases and the J gene end by 15 bases; junction bases not matched to a gene: 10. The CDR3 reads CASSLLGTTTRFF. CDR3 coding DNA: TGTGCCAGCAGCTTATTGGGGACTACCACCCGGTTCTTC.

This clonotype was observed once. A much larger clone is a single base away; this may be a read error. This chain uses TRBV20-1 with TRBJ1-2; TRBD1 matches at 9 bases. Unmatched junction bases numbered 11, after V lost 1 base and J lost 2 bases. CDR3 size: 17 residues. CDR1 and CDR2 from the germline V gene are DFQATT and SNEGSKA (reference sequence). CDR3 loop: CSARGQGVPPWNYGYTF. The CDR3 bases are TGCAGTGCTAGAGGACAGGGGGTCCCTCCCTGGAACTATGGCTACACCTTC.

The chain employs TRBV6-5 and TRBJ2-3; TRBD2 might be the D (6 bases). The CDR3 is made up of 14 amino acids. In germline, CDR1 is MNHEY, CDR2 SVGAGI. The V and J ends lost 2 bases and 3 bases respectively, with 9 bases between them. The CDR3 DNA sequence: TGTGCCAGCAGTTACCTACTAGCTACAGATACGCAGTATTTT. It translates to CASSYLLATDTQYF.

This clonotype was observed at least ten times. The chain is built from TRBV24-1 and TRBJ1-2; perhaps TRBD1 as D (6 bases). The CDR3 is 12 residues long. Germline V lookup: CDR1 KGHDR, CDR2 SFDVKD. V was pared by 9 bases and J by 8 bases, with 15 bases between. The CDR3 loop reads CATQGQGNGYTF. The CDR3 DNA follows: TGTGCCACCCAGGGGCAGGGCAACGGCTACACCTTC.

The J gene is TRBJ2-5, the V gene TRBV10-3, with TRBD1 matching over 10 bases. The CDR3 extends over 16 amino acids. The V gene's germline CDR1 is ENHRY and CDR2 SYGVKD. Unmatched junction bases numbered 7, after V lost 2 bases and J lost 4 bases. The CDR3 sequence is CAISEASRTGGETQYF. CDR3 coding DNA: TGTGCCATCAGTGAGGCATCGAGGACAGGGGGAGAGACCCAGTACTTC.

As for this clonotype: A much larger clone differs by one base, so this may be a read error. J is TRBJ2-1 and V is TRBV20-1; D call uncertain. Looked up from germline, CDR1 is DFQATT and CDR2 is SNEGSKA (reference sequence). Between the trimmed V and J ends, which lost 3 bases and 5 bases, there was a span of 11 bases. The CDR3 extends over 13 amino acids. The CDR3 loop is CSASKGGNNEQFF. CDR3 sequence (DNA): TGCAGTGCTAGTAAGGGTGGGAACAATGAGCAGTTCTTC.

This clonotype has at least ten counts. The J gene is TRBJ2-1, the V gene TRBV20-1; possibly TRBD1 for D (5 bases). Germline V CDR1 and CDR2: DFQATT, SNEGSKA (reference sequence). Deletions cut 1 base from V and 6 bases from J, with 16 bases between. The CDR3 has 15 residues. The CDR3 loop is CSARALRARGNEQFF. The CDR3 DNA reads TGCAGTGCTAGAGCCCTCAGGGCAAGGGGCAATGAGCAGTTCTTC.

The chain couples TRBV5-8 to TRBJ1-5; tentatively, D is TRBD1 (5 bases). Germline-derived CDR1 and CDR2 are SGHTS and YDEGEE. The V and J ends lost 6 bases and 6 bases respectively, with 16 bases between them. CDR3 size: 14 residues. The CDR3 DNA sequence: TGTGCCAGCACCGAAGGGCAGGGCAGTCAGCCCCAGCATTTT. Translation gives CASTEGQGSQPQHF.

This clonotype was picked up many times. The V gene is TRBV7-9, the J gene TRBJ2-5; 9 nucleotides agree with TRBD2. CDR1 and CDR2 (germline): SEHNR, FQNEAQ (reference sequence). Trimming took 5 bases from V and 3 from J; bases not matched to a gene: 7. CDR3 length: 15 amino acids. The CDR3 bases are TGTGCCAGCAGCATTGGGGCTAGCGGGAAAGAGACCCAGTACTTC. As protein: CASSIGASGKETQYF.

This clonotype turned up a few times. The chain employs TRBV5-1 and TRBJ2-3; 7 bases are a match to TRBD1. The CDR3 is 14 amino acids. Trimming cost V 3 bases and J 3 bases; bases outside gene matches: 4. Germline V CDR1 and CDR2: SGHRS, YFSETQ. CDR3: CASSSLQGTDTQYF. CDR3 nucleotide sequence: TGCGCCAGCAGCTCCCTACAGGGGACAGATACGCAGTATTTT.

The genes are TRBV6-5 and TRBJ2-7, with a tentative D call TRBD2 (5 bases). Germline CDR1 reads MNHEY; CDR2 reads SVGAGI. The CDR3 runs 17 residues. V dropped 2 bases and J dropped 0 bases, with 17 bases sitting between them. CDR3 coding DNA: TGTGCCAGCAGTTACCATCTTCTGGCAGCGGCCTCCTACGAGCAGTACTTC. Its protein product is CASSYHLLAAASYEQYF.

The chain couples TRBV10-3 to TRBJ2-3; D gene ambiguous. In germline, CDR1 is ENHRY, CDR2 SYGVKD. The CDR3 runs to 14 residues. Trimming shortened V by 2 bases and J by 2 bases, and 8 bases separated the two germline ends. The CDR3 DNA follows: TGTGCCATCAGTGAGGGAACCCTCACAGATACGCAGTATTTT. This sequence encodes CAISEGTLTDTQYF.

Ten or more counts support this clonotype. The V and J genes are TRBV20-1 and TRBJ1-2; D perhaps matches TRBD1 (6 bases). From germline, CDR1 is DFQATT and CDR2 SNEGSKA (reference sequence). V shed 0 bases and J shed 4 bases, with 15 bases lying between them. The CDR3 spans 15 residues. This chain's CDR3 is CSARDWGATGYGYTF. The CDR3 DNA reads TGCAGTGCTAGAGATTGGGGGGCTACCGGCTATGGCTACACCTTC.

This clonotype turned up a few times. The chain uses TRBV5-1 and TRBJ2-4; TRBD1 might be the D (6 bases). This CDR3 is built from 17 residues. CDR1 and CDR2 from the germline V gene are SGHRS and YFSETQ. Trimming pared 2 bases from V and 8 bases from J, leaving 23 bases between. The CDR3 nucleotides are TGCGCCAGCAGCTTAACCGGCCACAGGGAGATGGGCCACATTCAGTACTTC. The encoded protein is CASSLTGHREMGHIQYF.

The chain couples TRBV20-1 to TRBJ2-2, with 9 bases lining up with TRBD2. The germline V gene has CDR1 DFQATT and CDR2 SNEGSKA (reference sequence). CDR3 length equals 13 residues. Here the CDR3 DNA reads TGCAGCCTCCTAGCGGGAAGCCCCGGGGAGCTGTTTTTT. This translates into CSLLAGSPGELFF.

This clonotype was seen many times. The rearrangement links TRBV7-2 to TRBJ2-6; no reliable D call. V lost 1 base to trimming and J lost 0 bases, with 7 bases between them. CDR1 and CDR2 (germline): SGHTA, FQGNSA. This CDR3 is built from 16 residues. The CDR3 loop reads CASSLEEGSGANVLTF. CDR3 coding DNA: TGTGCCAGCAGCTTAGAGGAAGGCTCTGGGGCCAACGTCCTGACTTTC.

This chain connects TRBV18 to TRBJ1-1; 8 nucleotides line up with TRBD1. J gave up 0 bases and V 3 bases, and 3 bases lay outside the gene matches. Per the germline V gene, CDR1 is KGHSH and CDR2 is LQKENI. The CDR3 has 15 residues. CDR3 DNA sequence: TGTGCCAGCTCACCTGGACAGGGAATGAACACTGAAGCTTTCTTT. Amino acids: CASSPGQGMNTEAFF.

This clonotype was recorded at least ten times. This sequence joins TRBV7-8 and TRBJ2-1, with 10 bases lining up with TRBD2. Germline values: CDR1 SGHVS, CDR2 FQNEAQ. The V and J ends lost 5 bases and 5 bases, in that order; junction bases with no gene match: 9. The CDR3 is 16 residues long. In DNA form, the CDR3 reads TGTGCCAGCAGCCCAATAGCGGGAGGTCCAAACAATGAGCAGTTCTTC. Amino acid sequence: CASSPIAGGPNNEQFF.

The gene calls are TRBV20-1 and TRBJ1-2, with D possibly matching TRBD1 (5 bases). Per the germline V gene, CDR1 is DFQATT and CDR2 is SNEGSKA (reference sequence). With 6 bases removed from V and 3 bases from J, the gap between germline ends came to 14 bases. The CDR3 is made up of 13 amino acids. The CDR3 here is CSAKAGLDYGYTF. The CDR3 DNA sequence: TGCAGTGCAAAGGCAGGGTTGGACTATGGCTACACCTTC.

The V gene is TRBV3-1, the J gene TRBJ2-5; tentative D call: TRBD1 (6 bases). In germline, CDR1 is LGHDT, CDR2 YNNKEL (reference sequence). Trimming removed 1 base at V and 6 bases at J, with 18 bases between. There are 16 residues in the CDR3. CDR3 protein: CASSQGGSRGRQTQYF. Written as DNA, the CDR3 is TGTGCCAGCAGCCAAGGAGGATCCAGGGGCAGACAGACCCAGTACTTC.

This clonotype was counted many times. J is TRBJ2-2 and V is TRBV4-3; D call uncertain. There are 14 residues in the CDR3. Germline lookup yields CDR1 LGHNA and CDR2 YSLEER. Trimming removed 1 base at V and 5 bases at J, with 8 bases between. The CDR3 loop reads CASSQGGATGELFF. The DNA for the CDR3 is TGCGCCAGCAGCCAAGGAGGAGCAACCGGGGAGCTGTTTTTT.

The V gene is TRBV12-3 or TRBV12-4, the J gene TRBJ1-1; D may be TRBD1 (6 bases). The CDR3 has 15 amino acids. V shed 4 bases and J shed 0 bases, with 12 bases lying between them. Written as DNA, the CDR3 is TGTGCCAGCAGTTACAGGGCCAGCTTGAACACTGAAGCTTTCTTT. This codes for CASSYRASLNTEAFF.

Many counts were recorded for this clonotype. V usage is TRBV12-3 or TRBV12-4 and J usage is TRBJ1-3, with D possibly being TRBD1 (6 bases). The CDR3 is 16 residues long. Deletions cut 5 bases from V and 0 bases from J, with 14 bases between. The CDR3 reads CASSKGGYSSGNTIYF. DNA of the CDR3: TGTGCCAGCAGTAAGGGGGGCTATAGCTCTGGAAACACCATATATTTT.

This clonotype was detected only a few times. The genes are TRBV15 and TRBJ1-2; 9 bases line up with TRBD1. Germline V gene lookup returns CDR1 LNHNV and CDR2 YYDKDF (reference sequence). V shed 1 base and J 2 bases; nucleotides not matched to a gene: 5. The CDR3 length is 16 residues. The CDR3 spells CATSRGGTGKNYGYTF. The CDR3 bases are TGTGCCACCAGCAGAGGGGGGACAGGGAAGAACTATGGCTACACCTTC.

The sample holds many counts of this clonotype. The gene calls are TRBV27 and TRBJ2-3; 11 bases align to TRBD2. The trim removed 5 bases at V and 8 bases at J, leaving 12 bases unmatched. The CDR3 extends over 16 amino acids. From germline, CDR1 is MNHEY and CDR2 SMNVEV (reference sequence). The CDR3 DNA sequence: TGTGCCAGCAGTCCCCTTAGCGGGAGGGGCGGCTTTACGCAGTATTTT. Its translation: CASSPLSGRGGFTQYF.

This clonotype was detected a few times. The chain has TRBV6-2 or TRBV6-3 and TRBJ2-7; TRBD2 agrees at 16 bases. The CDR3 contains 16 residues. Germline lookup yields CDR1 MNHEY and CDR2 SVGEGT. The CDR3, as DNA: TGTGCTTCCGGGACTAGCGGGAGGGGGCTTGGATACGAGCAGTACTTC. Protein product: CASGTSGRGLGYEQYF.

This clonotype was observed at least ten times. The J gene is TRBJ2-2, the V gene TRBV5-6; D is uncertain. Germline assignment: CDR1 SGHDT and CDR2 YYEEEE. V gave up 4 bases and J gave up 2 bases, with 12 bases separating them. The CDR3 is made up of 15 amino acids. The CDR3 bases are TGTGCCAGCAGCAGGATCGGCCCCAACACCGGGGAGCTGTTTTTT. Protein product: CASSRIGPNTGELFF.

This clonotype has only a few counts. This chain links TRBV11-2 with TRBJ2-3, with 10 nucleotides matching TRBD2. Germline CDR1 is SGHAT and CDR2 is FQNNGV. CDR3 size: 20 residues. Trimming removed 4 bases from V and 4 bases from J; junction bases left unmatched: 20. The CDR3 region has the DNA TGTGCCAGCAGCTCCCGCATGACTAGCGGGCGCACGACCTTCCCAGATACGCAGTATTTT. This codes for CASSSRMTSGRTTFPDTQYF.

This clonotype was counted at least ten times. The chain has TRBV3-1 and TRBJ2-4; D gene unclear. Looked up from germline, CDR1 is LGHDT and CDR2 is YNNKEL (reference sequence). Trimming pared 4 bases from V and 9 bases from J, leaving 19 bases between. CDR3 length: 15 amino acids. The CDR3 region is CASSRDIATDGIQYF. The CDR3 region has the DNA TGTGCCAGCAGCCGTGACATAGCCACAGATGGCATTCAGTACTTC.

CDR3 residues: CASSLRFGTLEKLFF. The CDR3 DNA sequence: TGCGCCAGCAGCTTGCGGTTCGGCACCCTTGAAAAACTGTTTTTT. The gene calls are TRBV5-1 and TRBJ1-4; D is unclear. The CDR3 runs 15 residues. Per the germline V gene, CDR1 is SGHRS and CDR2 is YFSETQ. Trimming pared 1 base from V and 7 bases from J, leaving 14 bases between.

The sample holds many counts of this clonotype. The chain joins TRBV19 to TRBJ2-7; D uncertain. V lost 5 bases and J 3 bases, leaving 11 bases between the germline ends. Per germline, CDR1 LNHDA and CDR2 SQIVND (reference sequence). The CDR3 runs to 13 residues. The CDR3 DNA reads TGTGCCAGTAGTGGCCCGGGTTTCTACGAGCAGTACTTC. Its translation is CASSGPGFYEQYF.

The genes are TRBV18 and TRBJ1-2; perhaps TRBD1 as D (5 bases). Trimming took 0 bases from V and 5 from J, leaving 13 bases between them. This CDR3 comprises 15 residues. Germline V gives CDR1 KGHSH, CDR2 LQKENI. Written as DNA, the CDR3 is TGTGCCAGCTCACCACCCCAGGGATCGACGTATGGCTACACCTTC. The encoded protein is CASSPPQGSTYGYTF. The complete variable domain, with remaining parts taken from reference TRBV18 and TRBJ1-2, reads NAGVMQNPRHLVRRRGQEARLRCSPMKGHSHVYWYRQLPEEGLKFMVYLQKENIIDESGMPKERFSAEFPKEGPSILRIQQVVRGDSAAYFCASSPPQGSTYGYTFGSGTRLTVV.